The rows below give T cell receptor beta chains drawn from one sample of a study of shared clonotypes between healthy human individuals. Assay: immunoSEQ multiplex PCR; the TCRdb copy retains only in-frame clones and omits some. The sample includes 2 million to 2.5 million clones, approximately 94% of them seen just once. Sequencing was performed on naive CD4+ T cells sorted from blood. The receptors stem from a young man in good health. Each CDR3 is given with its conserved first and last residue. The order of the fields is clone size, D gene, J gene, V gene, CDR3 DNA, CDR3 protein. The D gene is left open where the match is weak. Not all rows give a size; the values are once, few, many and, for expanded clones, a class.

abundance: once
d_gene: -
j_gene: TRBJ1-1
v_gene: TRBV11-2
CDR3nt: TGTGCCAGCAGCCCCCCCAGCCTCGGCACTGAAGCTTTCTTT
CDR3aa: CASSPPSLGTEAFF

abundance: -
d_gene: -
j_gene: TRBJ1-5
v_gene: TRBV27
CDR3nt: TGTGCCAGCAAACCCGGACAGAAGGGTCAGCCCCAGCATTTT
CDR3aa: CASKPGQKGQPQHF

abundance: -
d_gene: TRBD2
j_gene: TRBJ2-5
v_gene: TRBV5-3
CDR3nt: TGTGCCAGGGCTAGCGGGAGTCCCCCGGGAGAGACCCAGTACTTC
CDR3aa: CARASGSPPGETQYF

abundance: -
d_gene: -
j_gene: TRBJ2-1
v_gene: TRBV5-6
CDR3nt: TGTGCCAGCAGCCTGTATGACCGGGCCAATGAGCAGTTCTTC
CDR3aa: CASSLYDRANEQFF

abundance: -
d_gene: TRBD2
j_gene: TRBJ2-3
v_gene: TRBV11-2
CDR3nt: TGTGCCAGCAGCTTGAGGAGCGGGAGTGGCACAGATACGCAGTATTTT
CDR3aa: CASSLRSGSGTDTQYF

abundance: -
d_gene: TRBD2
j_gene: TRBJ2-5
v_gene: TRBV5-4
CDR3nt: TGTGCCAGCAGCCAACTAGCGGGGTACCAAGAGACCCAGTACTTC
CDR3aa: CASSQLAGYQETQYF

abundance: -
d_gene: TRBD2
j_gene: TRBJ2-3
v_gene: TRBV28
CDR3nt: TGTGCCAGCAGTTCACCCCGCGGACTAGCGGGGAGCACAGATACGCAGTATTTT
CDR3aa: CASSSPRGLAGSTDTQYF

abundance: -
d_gene: -
j_gene: TRBJ1-5
v_gene: TRBV27
CDR3nt: TGTGCCAGCAGTTTAGGGCAGCCCCAGCATTTT
CDR3aa: CASSLGQPQHF

abundance: -
d_gene: -
j_gene: TRBJ2-2
v_gene: TRBV11-2
CDR3nt: TGTGCCAGCAGCTTAGATCGGGGATCCGGGGAGCTGTTTTTT
CDR3aa: CASSLDRGSGELFF

abundance: once
d_gene: -
j_gene: TRBJ1-2
v_gene: TRBV18
CDR3nt: TGTGCCAGCTCACCATTGGACAACTCTAACTATGGCTACACCTTC
CDR3aa: CASSPLDNSNYGYTF

abundance: -
d_gene: TRBD1
j_gene: TRBJ1-1
v_gene: TRBV7-9
CDR3nt: TGTGCCAGCAGCTCCACAGGGGGCAGAATTGAAGCTTTCTTT
CDR3aa: CASSSTGGRIEAFF

abundance: -
d_gene: TRBD1
j_gene: TRBJ2-7
v_gene: TRBV6-6
CDR3nt: TGTGCCAGCAGGGCCCTTGGACAGGGAGCCTACTACGAGCAGTACTTC
CDR3aa: CASRALGQGAYYEQYF

abundance: -
d_gene: -
j_gene: TRBJ2-1
v_gene: TRBV27
CDR3nt: TGTGCCAGCAGTAGTCCTAGAGGGTCCTACAATGAGCAGTTCTTC
CDR3aa: CASSSPRGSYNEQFF

abundance: -
d_gene: -
j_gene: TRBJ2-3
v_gene: TRBV18
CDR3nt: TGTGCCAGCTCACCTTACGCTGGTAGCGGCACAGATACGCAGTATTTT
CDR3aa: CASSPYAGSGTDTQYF

abundance: -
d_gene: -
j_gene: TRBJ1-2
v_gene: TRBV6-6
CDR3nt: TGTGCCAGCAACCCCGGGGCAAACTATGGCTACACCTTC
CDR3aa: CASNPGANYGYTF

abundance: -
d_gene: -
j_gene: TRBJ1-1
v_gene: TRBV5-1
CDR3nt: TGCGCCAGCAGCCAAGGGCGGGGTATCAGGGCTGAAGCTTTCTTT
CDR3aa: CASSQGRGIRAEAFF

abundance: -
d_gene: -
j_gene: TRBJ1-4
v_gene: TRBV7-9
CDR3nt: TGTGCCAGCAGCTTACAAGGGGATAGAGAAAAACTGTTTTTT
CDR3aa: CASSLQGDREKLFF

abundance: -
d_gene: TRBD1
j_gene: TRBJ1-6
v_gene: TRBV6-6
CDR3nt: TGTGCCAGCAGTACGACAGGGAGGAATTCACCCCTCCACTTT
CDR3aa: CASSTTGRNSPLHF

abundance: -
d_gene: -
j_gene: TRBJ1-1
v_gene: TRBV6-1
CDR3nt: TGTGCCAGCCCCCGCCGCGGAGGGATGAACACTGAAGCTTTCTTT
CDR3aa: CASPRRGGMNTEAFF

abundance: -
d_gene: TRBD2
j_gene: TRBJ2-2
v_gene: TRBV9
CDR3nt: TGTGCCAGCAGCCCACAGGCTAGCGGGGGTACCAAGAACACCGGGGAGCTGTTTTTT
CDR3aa: CASSPQASGGTKNTGELFF

abundance: -
d_gene: -
j_gene: TRBJ1-6
v_gene: TRBV9
CDR3nt: TGTGCCAGCAGCGCCTTGTCCTATTCACCCCTCCACTTT
CDR3aa: CASSALSYSPLHF

abundance: -
d_gene: TRBD1
j_gene: TRBJ1-3
v_gene: TRBV5-4
CDR3nt: TGTGCCAGCAGCTTGCCAAGGACAGGCTCTGGAAACACCATATATTTT
CDR3aa: CASSLPRTGSGNTIYF

abundance: -
d_gene: -
j_gene: TRBJ2-7
v_gene: TRBV21-1
CDR3nt: TGTGCCAGCAAGCAGGACAGGCTGAGAATGTGGGACGAGCAGTACTTC
CDR3aa: CASKQDRLRMWDEQYF

abundance: once
d_gene: TRBD1
j_gene: TRBJ1-6
v_gene: TRBV6-1
CDR3nt: TGTGCCAGCAGTGACATAGGACAGGGGTGGAATTCACCCCTCCACTTT
CDR3aa: CASSDIGQGWNSPLHF

abundance: -
d_gene: TRBD1
j_gene: TRBJ2-7
v_gene: TRBV6-5
CDR3nt: TGTGCCAGCAGTTTTACAGGGGGTTTCTCCTACGAGCAGTACTTC
CDR3aa: CASSFTGGFSYEQYF

abundance: -
d_gene: TRBD1
j_gene: TRBJ2-7
v_gene: TRBV6-1
CDR3nt: TGTGCCAGCAGTCGGACAGGGGGCGATTACGAGCAGTACTTC
CDR3aa: CASSRTGGDYEQYF

abundance: once
d_gene: -
j_gene: TRBJ1-4
v_gene: TRBV2
CDR3nt: TGTGCCAGCACGCCCGAGGGCTACGAAAAACTGTTTTTT
CDR3aa: CASTPEGYEKLFF

abundance: -
d_gene: -
j_gene: TRBJ1-3
v_gene: TRBV30
CDR3nt: TGTGCCTGGAGTGTACCGGGGGGTTCTGGAAACACCATATATTTT
CDR3aa: CAWSVPGGSGNTIYF

abundance: -
d_gene: TRBD1
j_gene: TRBJ2-7
v_gene: TRBV7-8
CDR3nt: TGTGCCAGCAGCCCGAGACAGGGAAGATACGAGCAGTACTTC
CDR3aa: CASSPRQGRYEQYF

abundance: -
d_gene: TRBD1
j_gene: TRBJ2-3
v_gene: TRBV18
CDR3nt: TGTGCCAGCTCTCCTACAGGGGGCACAGATACGCAGTATTTT
CDR3aa: CASSPTGGTDTQYF

abundance: -
d_gene: TRBD2
j_gene: TRBJ2-3
v_gene: TRBV19
CDR3nt: TGTGCCAGTAGGGTTGCGGGAGGCACAGATACGCAGTATTTT
CDR3aa: CASRVAGGTDTQYF

abundance: once
d_gene: TRBD1
j_gene: TRBJ1-2
v_gene: TRBV6-5
CDR3nt: TGTGCCAGCAGCCAGGGGGCGAACTATGGCTACACCTTC
CDR3aa: CASSQGANYGYTF

abundance: -
d_gene: -
j_gene: TRBJ2-5
v_gene: TRBV18
CDR3nt: TGTGCCAGCTCACGGGGCCTCGGGGAGACCCAGTACTTC
CDR3aa: CASSRGLGETQYF

abundance: -
d_gene: TRBD2
j_gene: TRBJ2-1
v_gene: TRBV14
CDR3nt: TGTGCCAGCAGCCAAGTGACTAGCGGGGGGGCGCGCAATGAGCAGTTCTTC
CDR3aa: CASSQVTSGGARNEQFF

abundance: -
d_gene: -
j_gene: TRBJ2-7
v_gene: TRBV29-1
CDR3nt: TGCAGCGTTGGAGCAGGGATCCTCTACGAGCAGTACTTC
CDR3aa: CSVGAGILYEQYF